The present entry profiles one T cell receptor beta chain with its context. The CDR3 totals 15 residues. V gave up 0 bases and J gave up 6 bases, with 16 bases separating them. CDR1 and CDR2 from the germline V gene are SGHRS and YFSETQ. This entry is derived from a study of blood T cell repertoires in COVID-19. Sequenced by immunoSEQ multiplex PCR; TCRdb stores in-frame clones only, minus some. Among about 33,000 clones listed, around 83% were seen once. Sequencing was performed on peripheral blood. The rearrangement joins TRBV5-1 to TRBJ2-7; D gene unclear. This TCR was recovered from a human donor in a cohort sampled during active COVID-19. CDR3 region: CASSLGHRGVGEQYF. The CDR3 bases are TGCGCCAGCAGCTTGGGCCACCGCGGCGTAGGCGAGCAGTACTTC. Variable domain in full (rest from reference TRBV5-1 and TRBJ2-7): KAGVTQTPRYLIKTRGQQVTLSCSPISGHRSVSWYQQTPGQGLQFLFEYFSETQRNKGNFPGRFSGRQFSNSRSEMNVSTLELGDSALYLCASSLGHRGVGEQYFGPGTRLTVT.